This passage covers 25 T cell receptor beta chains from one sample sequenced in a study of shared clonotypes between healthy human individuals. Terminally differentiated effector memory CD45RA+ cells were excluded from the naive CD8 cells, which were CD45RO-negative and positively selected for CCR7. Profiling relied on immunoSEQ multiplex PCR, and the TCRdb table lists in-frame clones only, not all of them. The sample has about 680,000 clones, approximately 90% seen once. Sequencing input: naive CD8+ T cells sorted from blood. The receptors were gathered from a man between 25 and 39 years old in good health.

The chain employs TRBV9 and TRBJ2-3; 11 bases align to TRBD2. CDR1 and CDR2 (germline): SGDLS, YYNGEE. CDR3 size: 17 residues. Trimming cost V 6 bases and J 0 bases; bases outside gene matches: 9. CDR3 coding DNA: TGTGCCAGCACCCCTAGCGGGAGGAGTACTAGCACAGATACGCAGTATTTT. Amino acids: CASTPSGRSTSTDTQYF. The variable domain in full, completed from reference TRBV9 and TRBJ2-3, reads DSGVTQTPKHLITATGQRVTLRCSPRSGDLSVYWYQQSLDQGLQFLIQYYNGEERAKGNILERFSAQQFPDLHSELNLSSLELGDSALYFCASTPSGRSTSTDTQYFGPGTRLTVL.

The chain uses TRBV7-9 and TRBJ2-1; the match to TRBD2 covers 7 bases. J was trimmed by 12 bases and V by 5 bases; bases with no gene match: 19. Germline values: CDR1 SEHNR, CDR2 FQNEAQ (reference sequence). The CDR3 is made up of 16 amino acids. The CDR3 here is CASSKEETAGRIWQFF. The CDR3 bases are TGTGCCAGCAGCAAGGAGGAAACAGCGGGACGGATTTGGCAGTTCTTC. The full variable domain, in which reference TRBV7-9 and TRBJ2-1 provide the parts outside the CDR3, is DTGVSQNPRHKITKRGQNVTFRCDPISEHNRLYWYRQTLGQGPEFLTYFQNEAQLEKSRLLSDRFSAERPKGSFSTLEIQRTEQGDSAMYLCASSKEETAGRIWQFFGPGTRLTVL.

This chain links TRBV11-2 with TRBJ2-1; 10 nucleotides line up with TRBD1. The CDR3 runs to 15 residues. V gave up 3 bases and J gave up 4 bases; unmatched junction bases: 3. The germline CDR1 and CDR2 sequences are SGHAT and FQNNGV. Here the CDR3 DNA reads TGTGCCAGCAGCTTGGGACAGGGGCTTTACAATGAGCAGTTCTTC. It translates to CASSLGQGLYNEQFF. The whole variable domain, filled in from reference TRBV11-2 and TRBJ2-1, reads EAGVAQSPRYKIIEKRQSVAFWCNPISGHATLYWYQQILGQGPKLLIQFQNNGVVDDSQLPKDRFSAERLKGVDSTLKIQPAKLEDSAVYLCASSLGQGLYNEQFFGPGTRLTVL.

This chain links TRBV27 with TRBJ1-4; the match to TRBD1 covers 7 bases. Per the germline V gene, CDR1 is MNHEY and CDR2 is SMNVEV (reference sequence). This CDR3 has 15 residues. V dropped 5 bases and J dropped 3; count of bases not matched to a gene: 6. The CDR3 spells CASSTNRGPNEKLFF. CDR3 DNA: TGTGCCAGCAGTACCAACAGGGGTCCTAATGAAAAACTGTTTTTT.

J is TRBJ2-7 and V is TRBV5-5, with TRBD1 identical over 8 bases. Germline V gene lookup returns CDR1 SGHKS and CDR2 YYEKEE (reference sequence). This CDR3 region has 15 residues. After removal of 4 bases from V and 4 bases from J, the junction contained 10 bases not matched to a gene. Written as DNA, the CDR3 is TGTGCCAGCAGCCACTTGACAGGGGCGAGATACGAGCAGTACTTC. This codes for CASSHLTGARYEQYF.

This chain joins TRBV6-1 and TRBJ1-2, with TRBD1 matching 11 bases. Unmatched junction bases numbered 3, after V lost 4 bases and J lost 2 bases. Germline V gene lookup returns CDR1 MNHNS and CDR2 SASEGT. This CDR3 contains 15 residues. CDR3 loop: CASSGWTGGNYGYTF. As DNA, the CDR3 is TGTGCCAGCAGTGGATGGACAGGGGGCAACTATGGCTACACCTTC.

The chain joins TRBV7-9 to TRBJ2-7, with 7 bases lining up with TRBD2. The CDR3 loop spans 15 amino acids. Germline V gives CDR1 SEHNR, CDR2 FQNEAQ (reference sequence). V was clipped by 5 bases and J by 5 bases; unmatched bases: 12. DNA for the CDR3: TGTGCCAGCAGCCTTATTCGGGCAGGGAGGGACGAGCAGTACTTC. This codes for CASSLIRAGRDEQYF.

CDR3 in amino acids: CASSSNPSGEPYEQYF. The CDR3 nucleotides are TGTGCCAGCAGCTCTAACCCTAGCGGAGAACCCTACGAGCAGTACTTC. V gene TRBV7-2 combines with J gene TRBJ2-7, with 7 bases lining up with TRBD2. Germline lookup yields CDR1 SGHTA and CDR2 FQGNSA. The CDR3 loop spans 16 amino acids. With V trimmed by 4 bases and J by 2 bases, 11 bases remained unmatched.

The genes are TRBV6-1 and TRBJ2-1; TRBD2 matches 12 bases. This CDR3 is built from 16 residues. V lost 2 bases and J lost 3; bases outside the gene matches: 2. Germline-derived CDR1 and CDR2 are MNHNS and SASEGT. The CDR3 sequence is CASSELAGGSYNEQFF. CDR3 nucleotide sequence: TGTGCCAGCAGTGAACTAGCGGGAGGGAGCTACAATGAGCAGTTCTTC.

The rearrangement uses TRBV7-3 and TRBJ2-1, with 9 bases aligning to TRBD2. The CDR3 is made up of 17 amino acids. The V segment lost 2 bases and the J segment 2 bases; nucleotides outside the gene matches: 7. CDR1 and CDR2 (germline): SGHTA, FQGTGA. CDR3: CASSLSSVAGAYNEQFF. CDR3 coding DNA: TGTGCCAGCAGCTTATCGTCTGTAGCGGGAGCCTACAATGAGCAGTTCTTC.

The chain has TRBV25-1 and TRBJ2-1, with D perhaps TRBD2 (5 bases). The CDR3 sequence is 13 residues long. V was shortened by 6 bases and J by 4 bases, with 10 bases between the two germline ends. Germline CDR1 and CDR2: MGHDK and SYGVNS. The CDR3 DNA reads TGTGCCAGCAGGGAGGCCCTGTACAATGAGCAGTTCTTC. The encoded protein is CASREALYNEQFF.

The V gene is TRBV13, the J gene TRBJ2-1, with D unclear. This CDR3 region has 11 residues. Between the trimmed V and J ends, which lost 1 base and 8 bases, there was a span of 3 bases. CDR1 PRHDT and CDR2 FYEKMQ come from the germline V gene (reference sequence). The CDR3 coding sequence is TGTGCCAGCAGCTTAGAAGATGAGCAGTTCTTC. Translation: CASSLEDEQFF.

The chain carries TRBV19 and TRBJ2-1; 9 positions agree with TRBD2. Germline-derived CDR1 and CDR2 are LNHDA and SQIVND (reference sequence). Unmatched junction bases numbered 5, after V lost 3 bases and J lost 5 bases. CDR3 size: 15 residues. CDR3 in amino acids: CASSIAGGPHNEQFF. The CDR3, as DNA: TGTGCCAGTAGTATTGCGGGAGGGCCCCACAATGAGCAGTTCTTC.

This CDR3 reads CASTKGGFPDTQYF. The DNA for the CDR3 is TGTGCCAGCACCAAAGGAGGGTTTCCAGATACGCAGTATTTT. The chain links TRBV9 to TRBJ2-3; possible D gene TRBD2, 6 bases. V was trimmed by 6 bases and J by 4 bases, leaving 15 bases between them. Germline loops: CDR1 SGDLS, CDR2 YYNGEE. The CDR3 runs 14 residues.

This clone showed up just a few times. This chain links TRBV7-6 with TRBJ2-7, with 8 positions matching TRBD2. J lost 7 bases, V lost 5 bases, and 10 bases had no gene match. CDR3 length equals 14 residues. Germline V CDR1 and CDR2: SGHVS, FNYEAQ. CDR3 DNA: TGTGCCAGCAGCCTTGGGACTAGGGGGAGGGAGCAGTACTTC. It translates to CASSLGTRGREQYF. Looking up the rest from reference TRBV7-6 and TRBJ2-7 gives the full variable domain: GAGVSQSPRYKVTKRGQDVALRCDPISGHVSLYWYRQALGQGPEFLTYFNYEAQQDKSGLPNDRFSAERPEGSISTLTIQRTEQRDSAMYRCASSLGTRGREQYFGPGTRLTVT.

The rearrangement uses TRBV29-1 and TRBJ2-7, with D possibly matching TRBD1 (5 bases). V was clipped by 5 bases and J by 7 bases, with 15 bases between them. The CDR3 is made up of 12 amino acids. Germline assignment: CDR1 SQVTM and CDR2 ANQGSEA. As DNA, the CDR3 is TGCAGCGTTTTACAGGCTACCCCAGAGCAGTACTTC. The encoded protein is CSVLQATPEQYF.

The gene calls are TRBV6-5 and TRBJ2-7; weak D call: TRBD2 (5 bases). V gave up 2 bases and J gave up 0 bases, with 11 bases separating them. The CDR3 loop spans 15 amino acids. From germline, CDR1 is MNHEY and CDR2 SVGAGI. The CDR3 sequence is CASSYDSEGSYEQYF. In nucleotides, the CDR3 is TGTGCCAGCAGTTACGATAGCGAGGGCTCCTACGAGCAGTACTTC.

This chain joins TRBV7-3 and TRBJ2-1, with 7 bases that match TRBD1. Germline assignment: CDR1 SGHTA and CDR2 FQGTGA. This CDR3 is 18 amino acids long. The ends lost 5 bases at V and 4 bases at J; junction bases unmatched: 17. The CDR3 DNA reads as TGTGCCAGCAGCAGGGGGAAATTAACAGGGGCCCGATACAATGAGCAGTTCTTC. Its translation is CASSRGKLTGARYNEQFF.

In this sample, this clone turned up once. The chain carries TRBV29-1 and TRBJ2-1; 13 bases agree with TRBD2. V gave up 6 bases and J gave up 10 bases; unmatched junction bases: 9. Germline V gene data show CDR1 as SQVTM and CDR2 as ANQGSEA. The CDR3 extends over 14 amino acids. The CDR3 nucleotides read TGCAGCGTCGATACTAGCGGGAGGGTTTCGGAGCAGTTCTTC. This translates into CSVDTSGRVSEQFF.

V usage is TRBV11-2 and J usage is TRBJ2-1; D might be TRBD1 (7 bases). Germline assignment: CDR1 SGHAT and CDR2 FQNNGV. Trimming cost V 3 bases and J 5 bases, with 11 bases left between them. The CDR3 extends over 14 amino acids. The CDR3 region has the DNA TGTGCCAGCAGCTTCTCAGGGGGGAACAATGAGCAGTTCTTC. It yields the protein CASSFSGGNNEQFF.

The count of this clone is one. The CDR3 here is CASSYPWIRAGGETQYF. The CDR3 nucleotides read TGTGCCAGCAGCTACCCCTGGATTAGGGCAGGTGGAGAGACCCAGTACTTC. This chain joins TRBV5-6 and TRBJ2-5, with D unclear. V was shortened by 3 bases and J by 4 bases, with 22 bases between the two germline ends. The CDR3 runs to 17 residues. The germline CDR1 and CDR2 sequences are SGHDT and YYEEEE.

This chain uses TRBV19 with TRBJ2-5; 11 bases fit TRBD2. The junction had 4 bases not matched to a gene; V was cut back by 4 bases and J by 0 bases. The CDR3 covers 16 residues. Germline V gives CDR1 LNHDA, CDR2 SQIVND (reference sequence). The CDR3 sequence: CASSTGTSGHQETQYF. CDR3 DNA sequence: TGTGCCAGTAGTACCGGGACTAGCGGACACCAAGAGACCCAGTACTTC.

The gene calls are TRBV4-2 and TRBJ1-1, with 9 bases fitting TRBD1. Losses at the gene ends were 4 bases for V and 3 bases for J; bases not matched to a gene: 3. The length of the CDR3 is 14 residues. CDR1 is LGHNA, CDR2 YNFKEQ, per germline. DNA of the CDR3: TGTGCCAGCAGCCCGGGACAGGGTCACACTGAAGCTTTCTTT. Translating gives CASSPGQGHTEAFF.

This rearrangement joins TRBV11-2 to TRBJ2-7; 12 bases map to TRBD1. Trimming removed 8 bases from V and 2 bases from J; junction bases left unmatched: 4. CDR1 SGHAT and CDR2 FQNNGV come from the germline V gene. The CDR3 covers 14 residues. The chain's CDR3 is CASQGQGATYEQYF. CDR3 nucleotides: TGTGCCAGCCAGGGACAGGGGGCTACCTACGAGCAGTACTTC.

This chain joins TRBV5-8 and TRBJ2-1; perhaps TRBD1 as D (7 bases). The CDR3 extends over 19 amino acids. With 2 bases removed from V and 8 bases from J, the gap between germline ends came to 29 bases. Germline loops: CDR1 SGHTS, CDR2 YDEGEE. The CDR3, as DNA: TGTGCCAGCAGCTTCGGACAGGAATTACCTCGGGGGAAAGTGGATGAGCAGTTCTTC. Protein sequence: CASSFGQELPRGKVDEQFF.